This TCR beta chain comes out of a study of CD8 T cells in ankylosing spondylitis. Overall study findings and caveats: Matched ankylosing spondylitis synovial fluid reportedly showed significant enrichment of disease-linked clones. A subset of motif variants has previously been described in the synovial fluid and blood of reactive arthritis. There was a TCR beta motif, made of fewer than 10 highly homologous variants, that appeared characteristic of ankylosing spondylitis blood. In peripheral blood, disease-linked CD8+ clones occurred at relatively low frequencies.

The germline gives CDR1 SGHVS, CDR2 FQNEAQ. This CDR3 has 16 amino acids. V was trimmed by 2 bases and J by 1 base, leaving 14 bases between them. For this clonotype: Its antigen is unidentified.

Each TCR beta library was made by quantitative 5'-RACE that incorporated molecular barcodes. TCRdb re-called the 5' RACE reads with MiXCR, one entry per CDR3 protein. The repertoire holds 100,000 to 150,000 distinct CDR3 sequences, with over 15% as singletons. Sequences were obtained from blood, either unsorted or a sorted T cell fraction (not recorded which). This sequence joins TRBV7-8 and TRBJ2-5; either TRBD1 or TRBD2 may supply D (5 bases each). The clonotype comes from a male donor with ankylosing spondylitis. The CDR3 sequence: CASSLSTGLAQETQYF. The CDR3 DNA follows: TGTGCCAGCAGCTTAAGTACGGGGCTAGCCCAAGAGACCCAGTACTTC.